A single sample is the source of the 10 T cell receptor beta chains below, sequenced in a study of blood T cell repertoires in COVID-19. Produced via immunoSEQ multiplex PCR; TCRdb's table is partial and in-frame only. The sample records 130,000 to 150,000 clones, about 82% being singletons. Specimen: peripheral blood. The receptors were sampled from a woman aged 40 to 50 with active or convalescent COVID-19.

The gene calls are TRBV9 and TRBJ1-2, with 9 nucleotides matching TRBD1. Germline values: CDR1 SGDLS, CDR2 YYNGEE. The CDR3 is 15 amino acids. The ends lost 3 bases at V and 3 bases at J; junction bases unmatched: 6. The CDR3 DNA reads TGTGCCAGCAGCGACACAGGGGGCCAAGACTATGGCTACACCTTC. As protein: CASSDTGGQDYGYTF.

The CDR3 DNA follows: TGTGCCAGTAGTTCCGGGACAGGGACGGGCAATCAGCCCCAGCATTTT. Its protein product is CASSSGTGTGNQPQHF. The chain combines TRBV19 with TRBJ1-5, with TRBD1 identical over 9 bases. The CDR3 consists of 16 residues. Germline CDR1 is LNHDA and CDR2 is SQIVND (reference sequence). Trimming removed 5 bases from V and 2 bases from J; junction bases left unmatched: 7.

The chain is built from TRBV15 and TRBJ2-1; tentatively, D is TRBD1 (5 bases). The length of the CDR3 is 15 residues. V lost 4 bases and J lost 0, with 10 bases in between. In germline, CDR1 is LNHNV, CDR2 YYDKDF (reference sequence). In DNA, the CDR3 is TGTGCCACCAGCACAGGGCAGGTCTCCTACAATGAGCAGTTCTTC. It translates to CATSTGQVSYNEQFF.

J is TRBJ1-6 and V is TRBV3-1 (or the pseudogene TRBV3-2); no definite D call. The germline V gene has CDR1 LGHDT and CDR2 YNNKEL (reference sequence). There are 16 residues in the CDR3. V shed 0 bases and J shed 5 bases, with 11 bases lying between them. The CDR3 DNA reads as TGTGCCAGCAGCCAAGAAAGGAGCCTCAATAATTCACCCCTCCACTTT. This translates into CASSQERSLNNSPLHF.

The rearrangement joins TRBV6-6 to TRBJ1-1; the D gene is possibly TRBD1 (6 bases). The CDR3 consists of 15 residues. V lost 7 bases and J lost 1, with 16 bases in between. Germline V lookup: CDR1 MNHNY, CDR2 SVGAGI (reference sequence). The CDR3 DNA is TGTGCCAGCACGGGACACGGAGGACAGAACACTGAAGCTTTCTTT. Protein sequence: CASTGHGGQNTEAFF.

The chain is built from TRBV5-4 and TRBJ1-2; 7 nucleotides match TRBD1. V gave up 2 bases and J gave up 5 bases; unmatched junction bases: 9. The CDR3 is 15 amino acids. The germline CDR1 and CDR2 sequences are SGHNT and YYREEE (reference sequence). CDR3 region: CASSFAGQSRYGYTF. CDR3 DNA: TGTGCCAGCAGCTTTGCGGGACAGTCTAGGTATGGCTACACCTTC.

V gene TRBV6-4 combines with J gene TRBJ1-2, with D perhaps TRBD1 (5 bases). CDR1 is MRHNA, CDR2 SNTAGT, per germline. The CDR3 is 15 residues long. Deletions cut 4 bases from V and 8 bases from J, with 20 bases between. The CDR3 nucleotides read TGTGCCAGCAGTGCTTACGGGACGTCGGGGGACGGCTACACCTTC. This encodes CASSAYGTSGDGYTF.

V is TRBV3-1 (or the pseudogene TRBV3-2) and J is TRBJ1-1; D ambiguous. Trimming left V 0 bases short and J 7 bases short, with 12 bases between. The CDR3 spans 14 residues. Per the germline V gene, CDR1 is LGHDT and CDR2 is YNNKEL (reference sequence). CDR3 DNA: TGTGCCAGCAGCCAAGATCCAGCCCGGGGTGAAGCTTTCTTT. Its translation is CASSQDPARGEAFF.

The CDR3 loop is CAIKTGTGISGANVLTF. CDR3 nucleotides: TGTGCCATCAAAACCGGGACAGGGATATCTGGGGCCAACGTCCTGACTTTC. This sequence joins TRBV10-3 and TRBJ2-6, with 9 bases lining up with TRBD1. V lost 7 bases, J lost 1 base, and 8 bases stayed unmatched. CDR1 is ENHRY and CDR2 is SYGVKD in the germline V gene. The CDR3 is 17 amino acids.

This chain links TRBV6-5 with TRBJ2-7, with D tentatively TRBD2 (6 bases). Trimming left V 6 bases short and J 1 base short, with 13 bases between. Germline CDR1 and CDR2: MNHEY and SVGAGI. This CDR3 region has 14 residues. The chain's CDR3 is CASRRLVSSYEQYF. Written as DNA, the CDR3 is TGTGCCAGCAGGAGACTAGTGAGTTCCTACGAGCAGTACTTC.